This TCR beta chain was captured in a study of shared clonotypes between healthy human individuals (TCRdb year 2020). Background for the entire study: A couple of women and a few men aged 18 to 49 years were included in the cohort. Per donor, three plates each were used for CD4 naive and CD4 memory, two for CD8 naive, and one for CD8 memory. To estimate repertoire size and how much clonotype sharing occurs between individuals, the study deeply sequenced the blood TCR repertoires of several healthy adults. To increase sequencing depth and limit assay-specific biases, different laboratories used diverse techniques to prepare libraries and sequence TCR repertoires. Each donor's leukapheresis produced roughly between about 0.8 and 10 billion PBMCs. Study-level results and caveats: Compared with non-shared clonotypes, the clonotypes found in all four sorted-subset donors had higher generation probabilities. Even with the large sequencing depth, rarefaction of the sorted-subset datasets indicated that sequencing was incomplete. Across a few donors, approximately 5% of naive CD4, approximately 3.6% of naive CD8, 2% to 2.5% of memory CD4, and roughly 0.4% of memory CD8 clonotypes were shared. The small number of donors limited the genetic and exposure-history diversity represented. Only blood was sampled, and tissue TCR repertoires likely differ from those in blood. Estimated clonotype richness was generally larger for naive than for memory subsets. Pairwise subsampling led to the expectation that sequencing depth would affect the degree of clonotype sharing among donors.

In the case of this clone: Its cognate antigen has yet to be identified. One base away there is no much larger clone; base qualities are not given.

From its cysteine to its phenylalanine, the CDR3 spans 17 amino acids. Solely the CDR3 DNA is kept, with 51 bases framed from the first base. Cut back by 0 bases and 0 bases, the V and J ends lie 14 bases apart. The CDR1 and CDR2 encoded by the germline V gene are SGHVS and FNYEAQ. CD8 naive samples were obtained by positive selection for CCR7 among CD45RO-negative cells, yielding a CD45RA+CCR7+ population from which TemRA cells were excluded. The donors were healthy, HIV-negative adults who had no recently reported acute infections or vaccinations. All donors were Caucasian adults living in Nashville, Tennessee, USA. Blood was obtained by leukapheresis, after which PBMCs were separated by Ficoll-Histopaque density gradient centrifugation and cryopreserved in liquid nitrogen vapor phase. Purity and quantity of every magnetically sorted T cell population were checked by analytical flow cytometry. Genomic DNA was isolated from every sorted fraction and measured by UV absorbance on a Nanodrop 2000c.

Using the deep immunoSEQ assay, TCR CDR3 regions were amplified from genomic DNA by multiplex PCR. Genomic DNA extracted from each cell subset was distributed evenly over all wells of several immunoSEQ 96-well plates, and each plate served as one replicate. For sorted subsets, 150 to 250 ng of genomic DNA, equivalent to roughly 33,000 T cell genomes, went into each replicate PCR. Purified libraries were measured with a Qubit 3.0 fluorometer, size-checked on a Bioanalyzer 2100, and measured again with the KAPA Library Quantification kit. Every immunoSEQ 96-well plate was sequenced on a dedicated single-read 150-cycle Illumina NextSeq 550 flow cell. The authors' analysis ran thus. Because the immunoSEQ output included only junctional sequences and no quality scores, the filtering could not be the same as the filtering used for full-length reads. To assign V/J genes and CDR3, sequences were annotated using PyIR, a Python wrapper for IgBLAST v1.9, with IMGT germline references. Any read was removed if the V/J assignment was weak (E-value above 1e-6), the CDR3 was missing, or the read contained stop codons, out-of-frame junctions, or ambiguous translated residues. V3J clonotypes were defined as sequences sharing an identical inferred V gene, J gene, and CDR3 amino acid sequence. Percentage overlap between repertoires was computed as shared unique clonotypes divided by the size of the smaller repertoire. Repertoire richness was assessed with RTK rarefaction, the Chao1 estimator, and Recon v2.1 estimates of unobserved clonotypes. Generation probabilities were computed with OLGA for all TCRbeta clonotypes obtained by the gDNA method from several donors. In TCRdb, the immuneACCESS table is reduced to in-frame sequences with V and J assigned. These tables do not hold every clone; where another copy was compared, an unresolved V gene accounts for under half, and the others remain unexplained. Clone size and the V and J calls come from that table; the DNA yielded D and trimming. Within this sample are approximately 1.9 million clones, with around 93% of them counted one time only. Of the sample, 1.5% to 2% is held by the ten largest clones.

The source of this sequence is a man between 18 and 35 years old in good health. Some clones in this sample may be carry-over from other donors' samples. The receptor chain draws on TRBV7-6 and TRBJ2-5; TRBD2 could be the D gene, as 5 bases match. The sequencing input was naive CD8+ T cells from PBMCs. Read against the paper, the sample's cell subset or site label means: CD45RA+CCR7+. The DNA sequence reads TGTGCCAGCAGCTTAGCGAGCGTAGCGAGGTACCAAGAGACCCAGTACTTC. Its protein is CASSLASVARYQETQYF.